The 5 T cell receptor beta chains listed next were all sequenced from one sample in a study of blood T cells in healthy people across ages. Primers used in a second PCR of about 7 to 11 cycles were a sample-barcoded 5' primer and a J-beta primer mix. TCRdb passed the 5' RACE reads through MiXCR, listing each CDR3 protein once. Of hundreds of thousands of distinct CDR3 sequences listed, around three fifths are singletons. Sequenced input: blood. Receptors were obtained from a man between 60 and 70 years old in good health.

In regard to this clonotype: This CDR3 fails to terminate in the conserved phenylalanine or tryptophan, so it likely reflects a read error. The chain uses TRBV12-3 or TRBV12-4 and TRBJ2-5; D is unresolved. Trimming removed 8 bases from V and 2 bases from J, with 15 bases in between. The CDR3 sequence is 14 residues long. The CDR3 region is CASGSRINQETQYL. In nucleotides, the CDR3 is TGTGCCAGCGGTTCCCGGATCAATCAAGAGACCCAGTACTTA.

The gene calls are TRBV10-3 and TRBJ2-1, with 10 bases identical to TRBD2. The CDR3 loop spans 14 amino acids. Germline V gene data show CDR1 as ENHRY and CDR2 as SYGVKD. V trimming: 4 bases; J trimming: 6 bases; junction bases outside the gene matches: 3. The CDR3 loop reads CAISVERGGNEQFF. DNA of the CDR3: TGTGCCATCAGTGTCGAGCGGGGGGGCAATGAGCAGTTCTTC.

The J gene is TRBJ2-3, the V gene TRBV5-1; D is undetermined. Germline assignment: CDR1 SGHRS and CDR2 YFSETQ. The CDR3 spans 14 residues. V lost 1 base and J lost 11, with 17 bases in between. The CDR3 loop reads CASSLNSQELEQYF. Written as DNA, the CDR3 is TGCGCCAGCAGCTTGAACTCCCAGGAGCTTGAGCAGTATTTT.

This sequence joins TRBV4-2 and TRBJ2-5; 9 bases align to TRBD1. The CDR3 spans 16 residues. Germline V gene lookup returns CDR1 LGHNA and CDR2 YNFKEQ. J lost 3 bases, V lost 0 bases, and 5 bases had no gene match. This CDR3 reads CASSQDGRTGEETQYF. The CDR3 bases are TGTGCCAGCAGCCAAGATGGGAGGACAGGGGAAGAGACCCAGTACTTC.

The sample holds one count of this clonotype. The CDR3 here is CASSFWLAGGRDTQYF. The CDR3 DNA follows: TGTGCCAGCAGTTTTTGGCTAGCGGGGGGGCGGGATACGCAGTATTTT. The genes are TRBV12-3 or TRBV12-4 and TRBJ2-3, with 12 bases that match TRBD2. This CDR3 comprises 16 residues. V lost 3 bases, J lost 6 bases, and 7 bases stayed unmatched.